What follows are 12 T cell receptor beta chains derived from one specimen sequenced in a study of blood T cells in healthy people across ages. Then a second PCR, running roughly 7 to 11 cycles, was carried out with a sample-barcoded 5' primer and a J-beta primer mix. Each CDR3 protein gets one entry after TCRdb re-called the 5' RACE reads with MiXCR. The sample records about 1 million distinct CDR3 sequences, 35% to 50% being singletons. The sequenced sample was blood. These TCRs come from a woman in her fifties or sixties in good health.

This clonotype was seen many times. A junction boundary mismatches the germline segment, possibly from a read error. The chain joins TRBV27 to TRBJ2-1; 9 bases line up with TRBD2. This CDR3 contains 14 residues. The germline CDR1 and CDR2 sequences are MNHEY and SMNVEV (reference sequence). The CDR3 DNA reads TGCGCCAGCAGCTTTAGCGGGAGCTACAATGAGCAGTTCTTC. Encoded protein: CASSFSGSYNEQFF.

CDR3 DNA: TGTGCCAGCAGCTTAAGGCGGGGGAGCACAGATACGCAGTATTTT. Amino acid sequence: CASSLRRGSTDTQYF. V gene TRBV7-2 combines with J gene TRBJ2-3; 7 bases fit TRBD2. The length of the CDR3 is 15 residues. V was pared by 2 bases and J by 0 bases, with 2 bases of the junction left unmatched. Germline V CDR1 and CDR2: SGHTA, FQGNSA.

This clonotype showed up just a few times. The CDR3 loop is CAWGDPSEQYF. CDR3 bases: TGTGCCTGGGGGGACCCCTCAGAGCAGTACTTC. The chain has TRBV30 and TRBJ2-5; D may be TRBD1 or TRBD2 (5 bases each). Trimming took 5 bases from V and 11 from J, leaving 15 bases between them. The germline gives CDR1 GTSNPN, CDR2 SVGIG (reference sequence). The CDR3 sequence is 11 residues long. Full variable domain (missing parts from reference TRBV30 and TRBJ2-5): SQTIHQWPATLVQPVGSPLSLECTVEGTSNPNLYWYRQAAGRGLQLLFYSVGIGQISSEVPQNLSASRPQDRQFILSSKKLLLSDSGFYLCAWGDPSEQYFGPGTRLLVL.

This clonotype was seen a few times. This chain uses TRBV2 with TRBJ2-1; 7 nucleotides line up with TRBD2. Germline values: CDR1 SNHLY, CDR2 FYNNEI. The CDR3 is made up of 15 amino acids. V lost 3 bases to trimming and J lost 8 bases; unmatched junction nucleotides: 10. DNA of the CDR3: TGTGCCAGCAGTGATTTGGGGGAGGGCCAGGATGAGCAGTTCTTC. Translating it yields CASSDLGEGQDEQFF.

The chain has TRBV7-9 and TRBJ2-1; TRBD1 matches at 9 bases. The CDR3 has 15 residues. The trim removed 4 bases at V and 6 bases at J, leaving 7 bases unmatched. The germline V gene has CDR1 SEHNR and CDR2 FQNEAQ (reference sequence). The CDR3 DNA follows: TGTGCCAGCAGCTCTCCCGGGACAGGGTTCAATGAGCAGTTCTTC. Translation: CASSSPGTGFNEQFF.

The V gene is TRBV15, the J gene TRBJ1-2; D is possibly TRBD1 (5 bases). CDR3 length: 15 amino acids. Per germline, CDR1 LNHNV and CDR2 YYDKDF (reference sequence). Trimming cost V 1 base and J 0 bases, with 9 bases left between them. Here the CDR3 reads CATSRGGYSNYGYTF. DNA of the CDR3: TGTGCCACCAGCAGAGGGGGCTACTCTAACTATGGCTACACCTTC.

V and J are TRBV10-3 and TRBJ1-5; TRBD1 is a possible D gene (6 bases). V was shortened by 9 bases and J by 4 bases, with 13 bases between the two germline ends. The length of the CDR3 is 13 residues. Germline values: CDR1 ENHRY, CDR2 SYGVKD. The chain's CDR3 is CAIRGQPNQPQHF. DNA for the CDR3: TGTGCCATTAGAGGACAGCCGAATCAGCCCCAGCATTTT.

The V call is TRBV9, the J call TRBJ1-6; D gene uncertain. This CDR3 is 15 amino acids long. V was pared by 0 bases and J by 7 bases, with 11 bases between. The germline CDR1 and CDR2 sequences are SGDLS and YYNGEE. CDR3 DNA: TGTGCCAGCAGCGTAGTCGGTAGTAGCAATTCACCCCTCCACTTT. Amino acids: CASSVVGSSNSPLHF.

The CDR3 sequence: CATSTGTSGSREQYF. DNA of the CDR3: TGTGCCACCAGCACAGGGACTAGCGGGAGTCGCGAGCAGTACTTC. V is TRBV15 and J is TRBJ2-7, with TRBD2 identical over 14 bases. Germline CDR1 is LNHNV and CDR2 is YYDKDF (reference sequence). V dropped 4 bases and J dropped 6; count of bases not matched to a gene: 5. The CDR3 has 15 amino acids.

The chain couples TRBV30 to TRBJ1-2; D is possibly TRBD1 (6 bases). Germline CDR1 GTSNPN, CDR2 SVGIG (reference sequence). The length of the CDR3 is 14 residues. V lost 1 base, J lost 1 base, and 10 bases lay in between. Here the CDR3 reads CAWSGGGDNYGYTF. The CDR3 nucleotides are TGTGCCTGGAGTGGAGGGGGGGATAACTATGGCTACACCTTC.

The CDR3 nucleotides are TGTGCCACGTATAATCCGGGACAGGGAATCAATGAGCAGTTCTTC. Translation: CATYNPGQGINEQFF. The chain couples TRBV12-3 or TRBV12-4 to TRBJ2-1; 9 bases line up with TRBD1. The CDR3 has 15 residues. V lost 10 bases, J lost 6 bases, and 13 bases stayed unmatched.

About this clonotype: One end of the junction fails to match germline, which may point to a read error. The chain employs TRBV29-1 and TRBJ2-7; 9 bases map to TRBD1. This CDR3 is built from 12 residues. CDR1 and CDR2 from the germline V gene are SQVTM and ANQGSEA. CDR3 coding DNA: TGCAGCGTAAGGACAGGGGTCTACGGGCAGTACTTC. As protein: CSVRTGVYGQYF.